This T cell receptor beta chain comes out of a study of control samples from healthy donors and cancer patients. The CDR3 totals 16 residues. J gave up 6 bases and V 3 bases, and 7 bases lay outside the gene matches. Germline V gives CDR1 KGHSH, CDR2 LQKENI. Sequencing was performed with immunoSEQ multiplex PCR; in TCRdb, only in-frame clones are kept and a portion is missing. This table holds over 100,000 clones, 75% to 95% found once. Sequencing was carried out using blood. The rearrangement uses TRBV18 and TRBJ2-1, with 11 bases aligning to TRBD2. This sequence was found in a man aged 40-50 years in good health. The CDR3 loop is CASSPPLAGGSNEQFF. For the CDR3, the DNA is TGTGCCAGCTCACCCCCCCTAGCGGGGGGTTCCAATGAGCAGTTCTTC.